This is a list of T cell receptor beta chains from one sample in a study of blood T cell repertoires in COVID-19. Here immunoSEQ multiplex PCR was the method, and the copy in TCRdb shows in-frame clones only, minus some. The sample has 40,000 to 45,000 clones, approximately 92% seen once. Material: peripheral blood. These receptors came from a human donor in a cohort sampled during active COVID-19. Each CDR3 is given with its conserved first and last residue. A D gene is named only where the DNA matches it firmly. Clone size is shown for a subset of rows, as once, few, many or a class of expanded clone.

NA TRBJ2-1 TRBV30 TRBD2 TGTGCCTGGAGTTCTAGCGGGAGGGGGAGTGAGCAGTTCTTC CAWSSSGRGSEQFF
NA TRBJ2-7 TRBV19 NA TGTGCCAGTAGGAGGCCTTGGAGTTACGAGCAGTACTTC CASRRPWSYEQYF
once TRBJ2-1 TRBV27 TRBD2 TGTGCCAGCAGTTTCCGGGGGAGGGATGAGCAGTTCTTC CASSFRGRDEQFF
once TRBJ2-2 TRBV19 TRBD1 TGTGCCAGCAGCGCCGGCAGGGGGCGGACCGGGGAGCTGTTTTTT CASSAGRGRTGELFF
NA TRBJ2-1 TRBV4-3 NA TGCGCCAGCAGCCGAGGACTATGGGGCAGGGATGAGCAGTTCTTC CASSRGLWGRDEQFF
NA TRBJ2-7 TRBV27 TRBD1 TGTGCCAGCAGTTTAGGGACAGGCTCCTACGAGCAGTACTTC CASSLGTGSYEQYF
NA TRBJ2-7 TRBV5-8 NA TGTGCCAGCAGCAACCCCACGGGCAGGGTACTCTACGAGCAGTACTTC CASSNPTGRVLYEQYF
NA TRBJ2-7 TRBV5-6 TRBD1 TGTGCCAGCAGGTTGCGCGGGACAGGGACCTACGAGCAGTACTTC CASRLRGTGTYEQYF
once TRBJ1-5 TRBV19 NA TGTGCCAGTAGGGGACACGAGGGTGGGAATCAGCCCCAGCATTTT CASRGHEGGNQPQHF
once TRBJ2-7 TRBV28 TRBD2 TGTGCCAGCAGTAGACGGGGGGGGACCTACGAGCAGTACTTC CASSRRGGTYEQYF
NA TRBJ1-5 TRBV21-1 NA TGTGCACAGGGGGCGCGATGCAATCAGCCCCAGCATTTT CAQGARCNQPQHF
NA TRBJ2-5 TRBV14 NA TGTGCCAGCAGCCGAAGACAGAACCAAGAGACCCAGTACTTC CASSRRQNQETQYF
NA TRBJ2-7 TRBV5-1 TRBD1 TGCGCCAGCAGCTCCGGACAGGGGGCCTACGAGCAGTACTTC CASSSGQGAYEQYF
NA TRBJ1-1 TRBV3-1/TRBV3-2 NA TGTGCCAGCAGTCTGACAGGCATGAACACTGAAGCTTTCTTT CASSLTGMNTEAFF
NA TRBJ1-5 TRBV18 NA TGTGCCAGCGGCCAGGATTATAGCAATCAGCCCCAGCATTTT CASGQDYSNQPQHF
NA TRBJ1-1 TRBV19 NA TGTGCCAGTAGTTCCCAGGGAGGTAACACTGAAGCTTTCTTT CASSSQGGNTEAFF
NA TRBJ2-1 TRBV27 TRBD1 TGTGCCAGCAGTCTAGGCTGGGACAGGGTTGATGAGCAGTTCTTC CASSLGWDRVDEQFF
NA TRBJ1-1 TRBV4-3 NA TGCGCCAGCAGCCAAAACGGTGGGAGCCAAGGCACTGAAGCTTTCTTT CASSQNGGSQGTEAFF
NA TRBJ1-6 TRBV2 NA TGTGCCAGCAGTTATATGGCGCCCACCGGGCTCCACTTT CASSYMAPTGLHF
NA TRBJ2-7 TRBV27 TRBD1 TGTGCCAGCAGTTTAAAGACAGGGGGTCTCTACGAGCAGTACTTC CASSLKTGGLYEQYF
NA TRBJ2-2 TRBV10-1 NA TGCGCCAGCAGTACTGAGGAGGGTGTCGGGACCGGGGAGCTGTTTTTT CASSTEEGVGTGELFF
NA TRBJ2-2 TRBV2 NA TGTGCCAGCAGGAGGGATTACACCGGGGAGCTGTTTTTT CASRRDYTGELFF
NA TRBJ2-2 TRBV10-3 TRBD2 TGTGCCATCTTAAGCCGACTAGCGGGAGTAGAAGGCGGGGAGCTGTTTTTT CAILSRLAGVEGGELFF
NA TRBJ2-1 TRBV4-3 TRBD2 TGCGCCAGCAGCCAAGGTCCTAGCGGGGGGGTCTATGAGCAGTTCTTC CASSQGPSGGVYEQFF
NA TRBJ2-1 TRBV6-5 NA TGTGCCAGCAGTTCCCAGGTGAGCTCCTACAATGAGCAGTTCTTC CASSSQVSSYNEQFF
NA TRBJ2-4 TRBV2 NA TGTGCCACCTCGAGGGGGTTGGACATTCAGTACTTC CATSRGLDIQYF
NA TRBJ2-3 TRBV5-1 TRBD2 TGCGCCAGCAGCTCACAAACCCAGCGGGGGGGCCTTATTGGCACAGATACGCAGTATTTT CASSSQTQRGGLIGTDTQYF
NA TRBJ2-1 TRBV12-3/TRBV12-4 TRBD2 TGTGCCAGCTTGGCAGCGGGGAATGAGCAGTTCTTC CASLAAGNEQFF
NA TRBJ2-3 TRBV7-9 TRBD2 TGTGCCAGCAGCCGGACTAGCGGGAGCACAGATACGCAGTATTTT CASSRTSGSTDTQYF
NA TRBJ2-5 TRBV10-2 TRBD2 TGCGCCAGCAGGATAGCGGGGGGGAAAGAGACCCAGTACTTC CASRIAGGKETQYF
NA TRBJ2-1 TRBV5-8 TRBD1 TGTGCCAGCAGTTTGGACAGGGCTCGTTACAATGAGCAGTTCTTC CASSLDRARYNEQFF